This TCR beta chain stems from a study of CD8 T cells in Susac syndrome (dated by TCRdb to about 2019). Regarding the research as a whole: The study used repertoire sequencing to test whether antigen drove CD8+ T cell activation and differentiation in Susac syndrome.

Only one count was recorded for this clonotype. The antigen this receptor binds is unknown. No much larger clonotype is one base removed from it; base qualities were not supplied. A lone read gives weak evidence. Broad study findings and their caveats: The number of individuals in the TCR sequencing and HLA analysis was recognized as being relatively small.

RNA was extracted using the RNeasy kit, and roughly 0.45 to 1 ug of the RNA was reverse transcribed with random hexamers. The immunoSEQ multiplex PCR assay, which covers 54 Vbeta and 13 Jbeta segments, was used to amplify TCR beta CDR3 regions. PCR amplification bias was corrected using a synthetic template baseline for primer optimization and computational correction. In the source study's methods: Reads were annotated to V, D and J genes according to IMGT and were analyzed with immunoSEQ Analyzer, with only productive sequences retained. Clonality was calculated as one minus the Shannon entropy normalized by log2 of the number of productive unique sequences. Public and private clones were assessed among the 100 most prevalent clones of each patient and control. A clone was defined as Susac-specific if it was absent from the healthy and MS cohorts, from some 980 published viral clones and from other ImmuneACCESS disease sequences. TCRdb itself trimmed the public reads at Q25 with fastp, ran MiXCR and retained productive beta chains. Each CDR3 protein appears once, grouped with its most common genes and DNA. The V and J calls, along with clone size, are taken from TCRdb and not from the paper's own processing. A total of 180,000 or so distinct CDR3 sequences appear in this sample, approximately 95% of them only once. The ten largest clones take up 0.093% of the sample.

Peripheral blood CD8+ and CD4+ T cells from healthy donors, Susac syndrome patients and multiple sclerosis patients were profiled by high-throughput TCR beta sequencing. The multiple sclerosis controls were treatment-naive patients who had stable or active relapsing-remitting disease and met the revised McDonald criteria. Bulk CD8+ and CD4+ T cells were purified by magnetic negative isolation, while CD8+ TEMRA cells were enriched using FACS. Blood was drawn into EDTA tubes, processed within 24 hours, and PBMCs were isolated by density gradient centrifugation. PBMCs destined for TCR sequencing were cryopreserved in liquid nitrogen and later thawed in a 37 °C water bath. The sorted or isolated CD4+, CD8+ and CD8+ TEMRA cells had a purity of 90% or higher. Taken from the germline V gene, the CDR1 and CDR2 loops are SGDLS and YYNGEE. Between the V and J ends, shortened by 4 bases and 0 bases respectively, the junction contains 11 bases. Measured from the cysteine to the phenylalanine, the CDR3 is 15 residues long. The retained sequence is limited to the CDR3, 45 bases, with the frame set at the first base.

The chain couples TRBV9 to TRBJ1-3, with the D gene uncertain. The clonotype comes from a human donor with multiple sclerosis. The sequenced material came from CD4+ T cells from PBMCs. The CDR3 here reads CASSTQTNSGNTIYF. The bases read TGTGCCAGCAGCACCCAGACAAACTCTGGAAACACCATATATTTT.